The rows below give T cell receptor beta chains drawn from one sample of a study of blood T cell repertoires in COVID-19. This table comes from immunoSEQ multiplex PCR, and its TCRdb copy is limited to in-frame clones, with some not included. Of over 120,000 clones in the sample, 88% are singletons; the top ten hold 1.7%. Input material: peripheral blood. The receptors here all came from a woman aged 45-59 years with acute or convalescent COVID-19. Each CDR3 is given with its conserved first and last residue. The order of the fields is J gene, V gene, clone size, D gene, CDR3 protein, CDR3 DNA. A D gene is named only where the DNA matches it firmly. A row's size may be missing; if present it is once, few, many or a size class.

TRBJ2-1	TRBV6-6	NA	TRBD1	CASRTGTGGYNEQFF	TGTGCCAGCAGAACCGGGACAGGGGGTTACAATGAGCAGTTCTTC
TRBJ1-2	TRBV19	NA	TRBD1	CASSITRGRGYGYTF	TGTGCCAGTAGTATAACGAGGGGGCGCGGCTATGGCTACACCTTC
TRBJ1-2	TRBV30	NA	TRBD1	CAWSARGAWGYTF	TGTGCCTGGAGTGCCAGGGGGGCTTGGGGCTACACCTTC
TRBJ2-7	TRBV10-3	NA	NA	CAIRQPPFEDEQYF	TGTGCCATCAGACAACCCCCATTTGAGGACGAGCAGTACTTC
TRBJ2-5	TRBV7-7	once	NA	CASSLEGGLETQYF	TGTGCTAGCAGCTTGGAGGGGGGGCTGGAGACCCAGTACTTC
TRBJ2-5	TRBV27	NA	TRBD2	CASSLSRGRAETQYF	TGTGCCAGCAGTTTATCGCGCGGGAGGGCCGAGACCCAGTACTTC
TRBJ2-3	TRBV7-6	NA	TRBD2	CASSFPGTSSDTQYF	TGTGCCAGCAGCTTTCCCGGGACTAGCAGCGATACGCAGTATTTT
TRBJ2-4	TRBV7-6	NA	NA	CASSSDREAKNIQYF	TGTGCCAGCAGCTCCGACAGGGAGGCGAAAAACATTCAGTACTTC
TRBJ1-2	TRBV5-6	NA	NA	CASSLRNYGYTF	TGTGCCAGCAGCCTCAGAAACTATGGCTACACCTTC
TRBJ1-2	TRBV29-1	NA	TRBD1	CSVERTGVYGYTF	TGCAGCGTCGAGCGGACAGGGGTGTATGGCTACACCTTC
TRBJ1-2	TRBV6-5	NA	TRBD1	CASRRTGEDGYTF	TGTGCCAGCAGACGCACAGGGGAAGATGGCTACACCTTC
TRBJ1-1	TRBV6-6	NA	TRBD1	CASTKDRTNTEAFF	TGTGCCAGCACCAAGGACAGGACGAACACTGAAGCTTTCTTT
TRBJ1-2	TRBV7-9	NA	TRBD1	CASSLYRDREFDGYTF	TGTGCCAGCAGCTTATACCGGGACAGGGAGTTTGATGGCTACACCTTC
TRBJ1-4	TRBV11-3	NA	TRBD1	CARLAGTAATNEKLFF	TGTGCCAGATTGGCTGGGACAGCGGCAACTAATGAAAAACTGTTTTTT
TRBJ2-3	TRBV10-3	NA	NA	CAISESMGGNTDTQYF	TGTGCCATCAGTGAGTCTATGGGCGGGAACACAGATACGCAGTATTTT
TRBJ2-7	TRBV12-3/TRBV12-4	NA	NA	CASSILDSVSF	TGTGCCAGCAGTATTCTCGACTCCGTCAGCTTC
TRBJ2-1	TRBV6-5	once	TRBD2	CASSYSTSGGATEQFF	TGTGCCAGCAGTTACTCGACTAGCGGGGGGGCCACTGAGCAGTTCTTC
TRBJ2-1	TRBV9	NA	TRBD1	CASSVGTGVYNEQFF	TGTGCCAGCAGCGTCGGGACAGGGGTCTACAATGAGCAGTTCTTC
TRBJ2-3	TRBV7-6	NA	NA	CASSLFRLPSTDTQYF	TGTGCCAGCAGCTTATTCCGTCTTCCTAGCACAGATACGCAGTATTTT
TRBJ2-2	TRBV7-2	once	TRBD2	CASSLGGGLGELFF	TGTGCCAGCAGCTTAGGCGGGGGTTTAGGGGAGCTGTTTTTT
TRBJ1-1	TRBV6-5	once	NA	CATYRNTEAFF	TGTGCCACCTACAGGAACACTGAAGCTTTCTTT
TRBJ1-2	TRBV24-1	NA	NA	CATSDYLANYGYTF	TGTGCCACCAGTGATTATCTAGCTAACTATGGCTACACCTTC
TRBJ1-5	TRBV5-8	NA	TRBD1	CASGQGPYSNQPQHF	TGTGCCAGCGGACAGGGTCCGTATAGCAATCAGCCCCAGCATTTT
TRBJ2-7	TRBV9	few	TRBD2	CASSVATSGFYEQYF	TGTGCCAGCAGCGTAGCCACTAGCGGGTTCTACGAGCAGTACTTC
TRBJ2-2	TRBV6-5	NA	NA	CASGVAYNTGELFF	TGTGCCAGCGGGGTAGCGTATAACACCGGGGAGCTGTTTTTT
TRBJ1-1	TRBV19	NA	NA	CASTQSTYNTEAFF	TGTGCCAGTACCCAAAGCACTTATAACACTGAAGCTTTCTTT
TRBJ2-5	TRBV7-8	NA	TRBD2	CASKTAGGRETQYF	TGTGCCAGCAAAACCGCGGGGGGACGGGAGACCCAGTACTTC
TRBJ2-1	TRBV28	NA	TRBD2	CASSLGPSGGTTISYNEQFF	TGTGCCAGCAGTTTAGGGCCTAGCGGGGGGACAACGATCTCCTACAATGAGCAGTTCTTC
TRBJ1-2	TRBV27	few	NA	CASGAHDPAGYTF	TGTGCCAGCGGGGCGCATGATCCCGCTGGCTACACCTTC
TRBJ2-7	TRBV10-3	NA	TRBD2	CAISVTSGSNYEQYF	TGTGCCATCAGTGTCACTAGCGGGAGTAACTACGAGCAGTACTTC
TRBJ2-2	TRBV9	few	NA	CASSVGGGANTGELFF	TGTGCCAGCAGCGTAGGAGGCGGCGCGAACACCGGGGAGCTGTTTTTT
TRBJ1-6	TRBV15	NA	NA	CATSRAIQVLGSPLHF	TGTGCCACCAGCAGAGCGATACAGGTGTTGGGTTCACCCCTCCACTTT
TRBJ2-1	TRBV5-1	NA	NA	CASSLSFEGNEQFF	TGCGCCAGCAGCTTGTCTTTCGAGGGTAATGAGCAGTTCTTC
TRBJ2-5	TRBV7-9	NA	TRBD1	CASSRGQGETQYF	TGTGCCAGCAGCCGCGGACAGGGGGAGACCCAGTACTTC
TRBJ1-6	TRBV27	NA	TRBD1	CASSFDRGQNNSPLHF	TGTGCCAGCAGCTTTGACAGGGGACAAAATAATTCACCCCTCCACTTT
TRBJ1-5	TRBV10-3	NA	TRBD1	CATSQGEYSNQPQHF	TGTGCCACTTCACAGGGGGAGTATAGCAATCAGCCCCAGCATTTT
TRBJ1-6	TRBV5-4	NA	TRBD1	CASSSNPRDRGSNSPLHF	TGTGCCAGCAGCAGCAACCCCCGGGACAGGGGATCGAATTCACCCCTCCACTTT
TRBJ2-1	TRBV7-3	NA	TRBD2	CASSSRGDNEQFF	TGTGCCAGCAGCTCACGGGGGGACAATGAGCAGTTCTTC
TRBJ2-7	TRBV12-5	NA	NA	CASGLPGDYEQYF	TGTGCTAGTGGTTTGCCGGGGGACTACGAGCAGTACTTC
TRBJ2-3	TRBV19	NA	TRBD2	CASKLAGPSTDTQYF	TGTGCCAGTAAACTAGCGGGCCCTAGCACAGATACGCAGTATTTT
TRBJ1-3	TRBV28	few	TRBD1	CASSSPGTGAGGNTIYF	TGTGCCAGCAGTTCCCCCGGGACAGGGGCGGGCGGAAACACCATATATTTT